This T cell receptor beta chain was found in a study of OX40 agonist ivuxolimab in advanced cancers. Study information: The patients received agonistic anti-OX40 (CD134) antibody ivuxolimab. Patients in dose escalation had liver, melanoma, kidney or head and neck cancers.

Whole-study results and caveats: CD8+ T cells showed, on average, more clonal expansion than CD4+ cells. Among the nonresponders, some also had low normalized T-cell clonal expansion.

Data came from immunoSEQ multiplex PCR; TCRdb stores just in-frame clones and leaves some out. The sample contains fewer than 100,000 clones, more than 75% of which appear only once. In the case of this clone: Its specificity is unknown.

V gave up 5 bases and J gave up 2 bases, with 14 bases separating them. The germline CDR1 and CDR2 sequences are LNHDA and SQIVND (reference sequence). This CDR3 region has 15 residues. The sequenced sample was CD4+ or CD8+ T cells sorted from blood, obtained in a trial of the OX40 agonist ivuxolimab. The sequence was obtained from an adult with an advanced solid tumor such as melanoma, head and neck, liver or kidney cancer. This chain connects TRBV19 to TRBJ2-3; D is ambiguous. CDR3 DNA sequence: TGTGCCAGTAGTCCGTTGGGCTATACCACAGATACGCAGTATTTT. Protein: CASSPLGYTTDTQYF.